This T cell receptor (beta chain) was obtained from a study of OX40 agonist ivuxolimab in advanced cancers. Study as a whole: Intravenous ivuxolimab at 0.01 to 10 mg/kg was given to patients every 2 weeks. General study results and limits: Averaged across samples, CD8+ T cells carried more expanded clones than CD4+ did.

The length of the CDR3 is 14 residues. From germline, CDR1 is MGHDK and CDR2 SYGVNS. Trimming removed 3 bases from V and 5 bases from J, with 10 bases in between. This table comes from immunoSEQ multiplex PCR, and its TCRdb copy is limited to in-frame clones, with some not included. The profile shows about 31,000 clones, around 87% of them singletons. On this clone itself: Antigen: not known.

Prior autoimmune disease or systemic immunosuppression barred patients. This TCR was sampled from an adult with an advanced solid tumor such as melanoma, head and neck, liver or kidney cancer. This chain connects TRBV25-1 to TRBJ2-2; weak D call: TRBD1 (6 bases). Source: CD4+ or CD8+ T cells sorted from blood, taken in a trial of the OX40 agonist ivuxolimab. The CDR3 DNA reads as TGTGCCAGCAGTGAGGCAGGGGAAACCGGGGAGCTGTTTTTT. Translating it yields CASSEAGETGELFF.